This T cell receptor beta chain was found in a study of cytomegalovirus exposure and HLA in healthy donors. Germline loops: CDR1 ENHRY, CDR2 SYGVKD. This CDR3 spans 14 amino acids. V was trimmed by 8 bases and J by 7 bases, leaving 18 bases between them. The PCR had 60 Vbeta and 13 Jbeta primers. Clones were sequenced by immunoSEQ multiplex PCR, and TCRdb holds only the in-frame ones, with some missing. In the table there are about 280,000 clones, about 90% of which are singletons. Material: PBMCs. The TCR was taken from a woman in her late teens or twenties in good health and CMV-seronegative. The chain links TRBV10-3 to TRBJ2-1; a possible D gene is TRBD1 (6 bases). The CDR3 reads CAILRGGGGNEQFF. DNA of the CDR3: TGTGCCATCCTCCGTGGGGGCGGAGGTAATGAGCAGTTCTTC.